Presented here are 9 T cell receptor beta chains from one specimen sequenced in a study of blood T cell repertoires in COVID-19. Repertoires were generated with immunoSEQ multiplex PCR, while TCRdb's copy carries only in-frame clones and drops some. The table shows roughly 130,000 clones, with around 90% occurring only once. Material: peripheral blood. These receptors were obtained from a man between 60 and 75 years old with COVID-19, enrolled during active disease.

The J gene is TRBJ1-1, the V gene TRBV10-1, with TRBD1 as a possible D gene (6 bases). Trimming removed 3 bases from V and 2 bases from J, with 13 bases in between. CDR1 is WNHNN, CDR2 SYGVQD, per germline (reference sequence). The CDR3 runs 15 residues. The CDR3 loop reads CASSDPGTPNTEAFF. The CDR3, as DNA: TGCGCCAGCAGTGACCCCGGGACACCTAACACTGAAGCTTTCTTT.

J is TRBJ1-2 and V is TRBV29-1, with D maybe TRBD1 (6 bases). The germline V gene encodes CDR1 SQVTM and CDR2 ANQGSEA. The CDR3 contains 16 residues. Trimming left V 6 bases short and J 2 bases short, with 22 bases between. CDR3 in amino acids: CSVDAAEDSPNYGYTF. In DNA, the CDR3 is TGCAGCGTCGACGCGGCCGAGGACAGTCCAAACTATGGCTACACCTTC.

J is TRBJ1-1 and V is TRBV28; 9 nucleotides agree with TRBD1. J was trimmed by 1 base and V by 7 bases; bases with no gene match: 4. The CDR3 sequence is 14 residues long. The germline V gene has CDR1 MDHEN and CDR2 SYDVKM. Here the CDR3 reads CASTSGQGNTEAFF. DNA for the CDR3: TGTGCCAGCACCTCGGGACAGGGGAACACTGAAGCTTTCTTT.

The chain couples TRBV10-3 to TRBJ2-7; D remains unclear. V shed 7 bases and J shed 6 bases, with 19 bases lying between them. The CDR3 is 14 residues long. CDR1 is ENHRY and CDR2 is SYGVKD in the germline V gene. The CDR3 DNA reads TGTGCCATCAAGGCGTTCGTCCGGGTAGGCGAGCAGTACTTC. This codes for CAIKAFVRVGEQYF.

The chain combines TRBV7-3 with TRBJ1-1; maybe TRBD1 (5 bases). The CDR3 consists of 13 residues. Per the germline V gene, CDR1 is SGHTA and CDR2 is FQGTGA. Trimming pared 0 bases from V and 3 bases from J, leaving 5 bases between. The CDR3 DNA reads TGTGCCAGCAGCTTAACAGGGGACACTGAAGCTTTCTTT. Its protein is CASSLTGDTEAFF.

The genes are TRBV5-1 and TRBJ1-2; no definite D call. Germline CDR1 and CDR2: SGHRS and YFSETQ. This CDR3 region has 14 residues. Deletions cut 0 bases from V and 7 bases from J, with 13 bases between. The DNA of the CDR3 is TGCGCCAGCAGCTTGGCCGTAGCTATGGCTGGCTACACCTTC. Amino acid sequence: CASSLAVAMAGYTF.

The chain links TRBV20-1 to TRBJ2-7, with 8 nucleotides matching TRBD1. The V gene end was trimmed by 4 bases and the J gene end by 4 bases; junction bases not matched to a gene: 3. CDR3 length: 12 residues. Germline CDR1 DFQATT, CDR2 SNEGSKA (reference sequence). The CDR3: CSANDRGYEQYF. CDR3 coding DNA: TGCAGTGCTAATGACAGGGGATACGAGCAGTACTTC.

The chain recombines TRBV5-8 with TRBJ2-1; D uncertain. Germline V gene data show CDR1 as SGHTS and CDR2 as YDEGEE. This CDR3 contains 13 residues. Trimming took 3 bases from V and 7 from J, leaving 11 bases between them. The CDR3 spells CASSSNYGNEQFF. Written as DNA, the CDR3 is TGTGCCAGCAGCTCGAACTACGGTAATGAGCAGTTCTTC. The whole variable domain, remainder taken from reference TRBV5-8 and TRBJ2-1, is EAGVTQSPTHLIKTRGQQATLRCSPISGHTSVYWYQQALGLGLQFLLWYDEGEERNRGNFPPRFSGRQFPNYSSELNVNALELEDSALYLCASSSNYGNEQFFGPGTRLTVL.

This clone occurred a few times. This chain uses TRBV5-4 with TRBJ1-2, with TRBD1 matching over 8 bases. The CDR3 sequence is 15 residues long. Germline values: CDR1 SGHNT, CDR2 YYREEE (reference sequence). Unmatched junction bases numbered 11, after V lost 2 bases and J lost 8 bases. DNA of the CDR3: TGTGCCAGCAGCTTCGATCAGGGGACAGGCGGGGGCTACACCTTC. Encoded protein: CASSFDQGTGGGYTF.